The clone carrying this T cell receptor beta chain was detected only a few times. Antigen unknown. The primer mix had 60 Vbeta and 13 Jbeta primers. The assay was immunoSEQ multiplex PCR, and TCRdb's table has in-frame clones only and misses some. The sample has roughly 130,000 clones, around 83% seen once. This entry is derived from a study of cytomegalovirus exposure and HLA in healthy donors. Study at large: Early on, a data release was issued that held roughly 84 million unique TCRs from HLA-typed donors. Of 300 to 500 genotyped donors, roughly 80% clustered with self-reported Caucasian donors. Study conclusions and caveats: Generally TCR sequences proved uncommon, though certain public TCRs appeared in numerous donors.

Germline CDR1 reads SGHKS; CDR2 reads YYEKEE (reference sequence). This CDR3 is built from 16 residues. Trimming took 1 base from V and 0 from J; bases not matched to a gene: 5. The chain couples TRBV5-5 to TRBJ2-5, with TRBD2 matching over 8 bases. The source is a girl aged 2 to 9 in good health and CMV-seronegative. The source material was PBMCs. CDR3 bases: TGTGCCAGCAGCTTGAGGCGGGGGGCGAACCAAGAGACCCAGTACTTC. Protein product: CASSLRRGANQETQYF.